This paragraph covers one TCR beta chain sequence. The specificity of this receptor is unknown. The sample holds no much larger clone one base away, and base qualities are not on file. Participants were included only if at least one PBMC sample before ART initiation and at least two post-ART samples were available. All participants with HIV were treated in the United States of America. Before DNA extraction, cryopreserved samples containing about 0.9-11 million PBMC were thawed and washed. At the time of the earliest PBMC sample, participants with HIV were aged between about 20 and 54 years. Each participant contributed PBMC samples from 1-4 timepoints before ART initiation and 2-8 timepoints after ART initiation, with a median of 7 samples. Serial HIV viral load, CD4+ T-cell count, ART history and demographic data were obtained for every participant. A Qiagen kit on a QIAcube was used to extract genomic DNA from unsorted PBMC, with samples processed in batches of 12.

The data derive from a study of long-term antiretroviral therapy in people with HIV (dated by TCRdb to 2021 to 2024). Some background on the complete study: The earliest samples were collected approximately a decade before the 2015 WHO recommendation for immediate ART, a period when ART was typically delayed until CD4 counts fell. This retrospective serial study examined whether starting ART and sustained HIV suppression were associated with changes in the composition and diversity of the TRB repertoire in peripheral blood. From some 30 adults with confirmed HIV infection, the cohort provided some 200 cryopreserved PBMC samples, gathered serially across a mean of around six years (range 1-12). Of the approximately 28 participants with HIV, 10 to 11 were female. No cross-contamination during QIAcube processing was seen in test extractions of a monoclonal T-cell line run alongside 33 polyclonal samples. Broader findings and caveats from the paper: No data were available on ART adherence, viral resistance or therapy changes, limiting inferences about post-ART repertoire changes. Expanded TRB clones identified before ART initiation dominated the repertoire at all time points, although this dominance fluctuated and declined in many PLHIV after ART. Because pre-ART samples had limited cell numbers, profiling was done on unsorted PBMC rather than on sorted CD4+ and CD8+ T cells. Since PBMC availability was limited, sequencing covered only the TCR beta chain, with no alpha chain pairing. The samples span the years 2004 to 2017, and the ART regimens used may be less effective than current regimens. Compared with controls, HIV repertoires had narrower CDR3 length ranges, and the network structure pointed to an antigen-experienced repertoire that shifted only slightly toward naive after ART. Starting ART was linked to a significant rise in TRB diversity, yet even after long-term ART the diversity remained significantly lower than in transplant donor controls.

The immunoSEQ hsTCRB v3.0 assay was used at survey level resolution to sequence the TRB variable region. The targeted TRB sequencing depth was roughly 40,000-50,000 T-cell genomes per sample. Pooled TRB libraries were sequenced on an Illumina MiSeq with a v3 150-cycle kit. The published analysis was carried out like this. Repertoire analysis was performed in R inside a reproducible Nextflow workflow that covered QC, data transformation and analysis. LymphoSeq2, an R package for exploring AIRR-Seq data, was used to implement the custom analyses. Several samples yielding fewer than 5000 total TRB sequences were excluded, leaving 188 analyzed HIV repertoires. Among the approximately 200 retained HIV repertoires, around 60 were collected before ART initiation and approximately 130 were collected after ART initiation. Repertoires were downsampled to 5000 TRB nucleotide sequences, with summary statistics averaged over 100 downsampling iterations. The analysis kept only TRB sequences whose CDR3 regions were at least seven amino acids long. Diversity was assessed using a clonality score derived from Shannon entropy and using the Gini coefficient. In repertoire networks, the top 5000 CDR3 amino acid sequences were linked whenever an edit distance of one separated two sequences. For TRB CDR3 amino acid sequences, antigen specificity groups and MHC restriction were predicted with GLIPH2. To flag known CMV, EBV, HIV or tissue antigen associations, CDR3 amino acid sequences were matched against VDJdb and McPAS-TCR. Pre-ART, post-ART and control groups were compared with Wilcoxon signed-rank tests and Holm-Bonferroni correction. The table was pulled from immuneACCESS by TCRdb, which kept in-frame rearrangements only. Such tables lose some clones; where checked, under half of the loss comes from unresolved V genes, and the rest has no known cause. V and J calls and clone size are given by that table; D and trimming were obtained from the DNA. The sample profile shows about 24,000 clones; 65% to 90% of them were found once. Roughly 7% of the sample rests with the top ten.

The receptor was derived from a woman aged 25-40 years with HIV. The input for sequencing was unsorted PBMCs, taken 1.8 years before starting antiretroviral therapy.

In nucleotides, the sequence is TGTGCCAGTAGTATAGATCGAGTTAGGGGGGACGGGCGGAACACTGAAGCTTTCTTT. The translation is CASSIDRVRGDGRNTEAFF. The rearrangement combines TRBV19 with TRBJ1-1, and the D gene may be TRBD1, 6 bases matching. Per the germline V gene (reference sequence), LNHDA is the CDR1 and SQIVND is the CDR2. V drops 0 bases and J drops 1 base, leaving 21 bases in between. The CDR3 measures 19 amino acids from cysteine to phenylalanine. Of all the DNA, just the CDR3 is kept, 57 bases in frame from base 1.